Below, 30 T cell receptor beta chains from the same sample are listed, as sequenced in a study of T-cell reconstitution after alpha-beta-depleted transplantation in children. Researchers prepared the TCRbeta library using unique molecular identifiers, the study reports. TCRdb reanalysed the PCR reads using MiXCR and keeps one entry per CDR3 protein. The sample has roughly 790,000 distinct CDR3 sequences, around 15% seen once. The sequencing here drew on PBMCs, mostly from graft donor cells, taken 360 days after TCRalphabeta/CD19-depleted stem cell transplant. The receptors were sampled from a male patient younger than 18 who had a stem cell transplant for acute lymphoblastic leukemia, so the T cells may come from the graft donor.

The genes are TRBV15 and TRBJ2-7; TRBD2 aligns across 8 bases. Germline assignment: CDR1 LNHNV and CDR2 YYDKDF (reference sequence). This CDR3 contains 16 residues. V lost 2 bases and J lost 5; bases outside the gene matches: 11. The CDR3 here is CATSRRGGLAPHEQYF. CDR3 DNA: TGTGCCACCAGCAGAAGGGGAGGACTAGCCCCCCACGAGCAGTACTTC.

The chain couples TRBV5-1 to TRBJ2-7; 7 bases fit TRBD2. Germline lookup yields CDR1 SGHRS and CDR2 YFSETQ. The CDR3 consists of 17 residues. The ends lost 0 bases at V and 0 bases at J; junction bases unmatched: 9. The CDR3 coding sequence is TGCGCCAGCAGCTTGGATCCGCGAGCTAGCGGCTCCTACGAGCAGTACTTC. This codes for CASSLDPRASGSYEQYF.

The gene calls are TRBV20-1 and TRBJ2-1, with no clear D. The V and J ends lost 4 bases and 4 bases respectively, with 8 bases between them. The CDR3 runs to 12 residues. Germline V gives CDR1 DFQATT, CDR2 SNEGSKA (reference sequence). The CDR3 reads CSAISFYNEQFF. Written as DNA, the CDR3 is TGCAGTGCTATCAGTTTTTACAATGAGCAGTTCTTC.

This clonotype has a count of ten or more. V gene TRBV5-5 combines with J gene TRBJ2-2; maybe TRBD1 (6 bases). Looked up from germline, CDR1 is SGHKS and CDR2 is YYEKEE (reference sequence). CDR3 length equals 15 residues. The ends were cut back, 0 bases at V and 0 bases at J, with 6 bases in the middle. The CDR3 DNA sequence: TGTGCCAGCAGCTTGGACAGGGCGAACACCGGGGAGCTGTTTTTT. Protein product: CASSLDRANTGELFF.

The CDR3 is CASSQETNFYNSPLHF. The CDR3 nucleotides read TGCGCCAGCAGCCAAGAGACAAATTTTTATAATTCACCCCTCCACTTT. This chain connects TRBV4-1 to TRBJ1-6; no firm D call. V was clipped by 0 bases and J by 4 bases, with 10 bases between them. Per germline, CDR1 MGHRA and CDR2 YSYEKL. This CDR3 comprises 16 residues.

The table lists this clonotype with a few counts. The chain uses TRBV19 and TRBJ2-4; D possibly uses TRBD1 or TRBD2 (5 bases each). Between the trimmed V and J ends, which lost 7 bases and 3 bases, there was a span of 13 bases. The CDR3 has 14 residues. Germline lookup yields CDR1 LNHDA and CDR2 SQIVND (reference sequence). Here the CDR3 DNA reads TGTGCCAGTACGCCGGGGACGGGCAAAAACATTCAGTACTTC. Protein: CASTPGTGKNIQYF.

The rearrangement uses TRBV3-1 and TRBJ2-3, with 13 positions matching TRBD2. The CDR3 consists of 19 residues. Trimming removed 0 bases from V and 4 bases from J; junction bases left unmatched: 10. Germline CDR1 reads LGHDT; CDR2 reads YNNKEL (reference sequence). This CDR3 reads CASSQEQGGLAGVPDTQYF. CDR3 bases: TGTGCCAGCAGCCAAGAACAAGGTGGACTAGCGGGAGTCCCAGATACGCAGTATTTT.

There are a few counts of this clonotype. The chain has TRBV7-8 and TRBJ2-1; perhaps TRBD2 as D (6 bases). Trimming pared 5 bases from V and 4 bases from J, leaving 18 bases between. The CDR3 covers 16 residues. Germline V CDR1 and CDR2: SGHVS, FQNEAQ. The CDR3 nucleotides read TGTGCCAGCAGCCCCATGAGTAGCGGTCCTTACAATGAGCAGTTCTTC. Its protein is CASSPMSSGPYNEQFF.

A few counts support this clonotype. This chain connects TRBV5-1 to TRBJ2-1, with no clear D. CDR1 SGHRS and CDR2 YFSETQ come from the germline V gene. This CDR3 region has 15 residues. V gave up 0 bases and J gave up 5 bases, with 12 bases separating them. CDR3: CASSLGVLRNNEQFF. The CDR3 nucleotides are TGCGCCAGCAGCTTGGGGGTCCTCCGGAACAATGAGCAGTTCTTC.

The chain recombines TRBV5-1 with TRBJ2-5, with D tentatively TRBD2 (5 bases). Trimming pared 7 bases from V and 2 bases from J, leaving 18 bases between. The CDR3 covers 15 residues. Looked up from germline, CDR1 is SGHRS and CDR2 is YFSETQ. CDR3 DNA sequence: TGCGCCAGCCGAAAGGGAAGCGGACTGCAAGAGACCCAGTACTTC. Protein product: CASRKGSGLQETQYF.

V and J are TRBV20-1 and TRBJ2-7; the D gene is possibly TRBD1 (5 bases). V was trimmed by 6 bases and J by 3 bases, leaving 24 bases between them. Germline V gene data show CDR1 as DFQATT and CDR2 as SNEGSKA (reference sequence). This CDR3 has 16 amino acids. The CDR3 DNA reads TGCAGTGCGAGTCTTAAGGGCCAGGGTACCTACTACGAGCAGTACTTC. It is translated as CSASLKGQGTYYEQYF.

The gene calls are TRBV11-2 and TRBJ2-3; TRBD2 agrees at 13 bases. Per germline, CDR1 SGHAT and CDR2 FQNNGV. Germline trimming cut 5 bases from V and 1 base from J; bases unmatched to any gene: 12. The CDR3 is 19 residues long. The CDR3: CASSLWTSGGGPGTDTQYF. As DNA, the CDR3 is TGTGCCAGCAGCCTATGGACTAGCGGGGGTGGTCCGGGCACAGATACGCAGTATTTT.

The sample holds a few counts of this clonotype. CDR3 sequence reads: CASSYLQTSSTDTQYF. The CDR3 DNA is TGTGCCAGCAGCTACTTACAGACTTCTAGCACAGATACGCAGTATTTT. This chain joins TRBV11-2 and TRBJ2-3; D remains unclear. Germline V gives CDR1 SGHAT, CDR2 FQNNGV. The CDR3 loop spans 16 amino acids. V lost 4 bases to trimming and J lost 0 bases, with 14 bases between them.

This clonotype turned up a few times. The chain joins TRBV6-5 to TRBJ2-5; TRBD2 aligns across 11 bases. The CDR3 covers 16 residues. The junction had 6 bases not matched to a gene; V was cut back by 4 bases and J by 2 bases. Germline assignment: CDR1 MNHEY and CDR2 SVGAGI. The CDR3 DNA follows: TGTGCCAGCAGTTCCTGGACTAGCGGGCCTCAAGAGACCCAGTACTTC. Amino acid sequence: CASSSWTSGPQETQYF.

This clonotype was detected only a few times. This chain joins TRBV11-2 and TRBJ2-1, with D perhaps TRBD2 (5 bases). CDR3 size: 14 residues. Germline V gene sequence: CDR1 SGHAT, CDR2 FQNNGV. Trimming took 5 bases from V and 5 from J, leaving 13 bases between them. CDR3 residues: CASSLLRENNEQFF. The CDR3 DNA is TGTGCCAGCAGCCTACTGAGGGAGAACAATGAGCAGTTCTTC.

This chain joins TRBV19 and TRBJ2-1; tentatively, D is TRBD2 (6 bases). The V and J ends lost 5 bases and 10 bases respectively, with 15 bases between them. The CDR3 length is 13 residues. Germline V gives CDR1 LNHDA, CDR2 SQIVND (reference sequence). CDR3 protein: CASSPGLAREQFF. CDR3 sequence (DNA): TGTGCCAGTAGTCCAGGGCTAGCGCGCGAGCAGTTCTTC.

This clonotype was counted a few times. The chain is built from TRBV5-1 and TRBJ2-5; D remains ambiguous. The CDR3 is 13 residues long. Trimming left V 3 bases short and J 3 bases short, with 9 bases between. Germline CDR1 and CDR2: SGHRS and YFSETQ. DNA for the CDR3: TGCGCCAGCAGCTGGAGAACTGAAGAGACCCAGTACTTC. Residues: CASSWRTEETQYF.

V gene TRBV4-2 combines with J gene TRBJ2-3; D remains unclear. There are 13 residues in the CDR3. V was shortened by 0 bases and J by 10 bases, with 11 bases between the two germline ends. Looked up from germline, CDR1 is LGHNA and CDR2 is YNFKEQ. DNA of the CDR3: TGTGCCAGCAGCCAAGAAGGCCTCCGTTCGCAGTATTTT. The encoded protein is CASSQEGLRSQYF.

The V gene is TRBV27, the J gene TRBJ1-2, with 9 nucleotides matching TRBD1. The germline CDR1 and CDR2 sequences are MNHEY and SMNVEV (reference sequence). J was trimmed by 7 bases and V by 6 bases; bases with no gene match: 12. This CDR3 comprises 15 residues. CDR3 coding DNA: TGTGCCAGCAGCCCCGGGACAGGGTCTTTGGGTGGCTACACCTTC. Protein sequence: CASSPGTGSLGGYTF.

For the CDR3, the DNA is TGTGCCAGCAGCTCGGGACCGACCCCCCTCTATGGCTACACCTTC. It specifies CASSSGPTPLYGYTF. This chain joins TRBV27 and TRBJ1-2, with D tentatively TRBD1 (5 bases). Germline CDR1 reads MNHEY; CDR2 reads SMNVEV (reference sequence). Between the trimmed V and J ends, which lost 6 bases and 4 bases, there was a span of 18 bases. CDR3 length: 15 amino acids.

The CDR3 spells CASSVNRGLSGANVLTF. CDR3 bases: TGTGCCAGCAGCGTAAACAGGGGGCTTTCTGGGGCCAACGTCCTGACTTTC. The V call is TRBV9, the J call TRBJ2-6; TRBD1 matches 9 bases. Germline assignment: CDR1 SGDLS and CDR2 YYNGEE. The J segment lost 1 base and the V segment lost 1 base, leaving 3 bases of the junction unmatched. CDR3 length: 17 residues.

This chain uses TRBV29-1 with TRBJ2-2, with a possible D match to TRBD2 (6 bases). From germline, CDR1 is SQVTM and CDR2 ANQGSEA. Trimming took 4 bases from V and 5 from J, leaving 17 bases between them. The CDR3 extends over 15 amino acids. CDR3 region: CSVARLSSVTGELFF. The CDR3 DNA sequence: TGCAGCGTTGCCAGACTGTCTAGCGTTACCGGGGAGCTGTTTTTT.

This clonotype was detected only a few times. This chain links TRBV15 with TRBJ2-3, with unresolved D. The CDR3 length is 18 residues. V was trimmed by 6 bases and J by 1 base, leaving 23 bases between them. Germline assignment: CDR1 LNHNV and CDR2 YYDKDF (reference sequence). The CDR3 nucleotides are TGTGCCACCAGAAGTTACGGTCGGTCGGTCTTTCGCACAGATACGCAGTATTTT. Translation: CATRSYGRSVFRTDTQYF. Drawing the rest from reference TRBV15 and TRBJ2-3, the complete variable domain is DAMVIQNPRYQVTQFGKPVTLSCSQTLNHNVMYWYQQKSSQAPKLLFHYYDKDFNNEADTPDNFQSRRPNTSFCFLDIRSPGLGDTAMYLCATRSYGRSVFRTDTQYFGPGTRLTVL.

This clonotype came up many times. V gene TRBV5-1 combines with J gene TRBJ2-7, with 7 bases matching TRBD1. The germline gives CDR1 SGHRS, CDR2 YFSETQ. This CDR3 has 16 amino acids. J lost 7 bases, V lost 5 bases, and 18 bases had no gene match. CDR3 coding DNA: TGCGCCAGCAGACGGACCGCCGGGACAGCTACAAGAGAGCAGTACTTC. Residues: CASRRTAGTATREQYF.

The CDR3 spells CASSQGGTGGSTDTQYF. DNA of the CDR3: TGCGCCAGCAGCCAAGGGGGGACAGGGGGGAGCACAGATACGCAGTATTTT. The rearrangement joins TRBV4-1 to TRBJ2-3; TRBD1 matches 11 bases. CDR3 length: 17 residues. Trimming cost V 1 base and J 0 bases; bases outside gene matches: 3. The germline V gene has CDR1 MGHRA and CDR2 YSYEKL.

The V and J genes are TRBV18 and TRBJ2-7, with TRBD2 matching over 7 bases. Germline V CDR1 and CDR2: KGHSH, LQKENI. J gave up 4 bases and V 1 base, and 13 bases lay outside the gene matches. The CDR3 runs to 17 residues. The CDR3 here is CASSPREAGKARYEQYF. The CDR3 region has the DNA TGTGCCAGCTCACCACGTGAAGCGGGAAAAGCAAGGTACGAGCAGTACTTC.

This clonotype was counted only a few times. The chain is built from TRBV29-1 and TRBJ2-1, with TRBD2 matching 7 bases. The V and J ends lost 3 bases and 5 bases, in that order; junction bases with no gene match: 4. CDR1 is SQVTM, CDR2 ANQGSEA, per germline. The CDR3 is 13 residues long. This CDR3 is CSVDGGSNNEQFF. The CDR3, as DNA: TGCAGCGTTGATGGCGGGAGCAACAATGAGCAGTTCTTC.

V gene TRBV15 combines with J gene TRBJ2-1, with TRBD2 matching 8 bases. Losses at the gene ends were 3 bases for V and 5 bases for J; bases not matched to a gene: 6. The V gene's germline CDR1 is LNHNV and CDR2 YYDKDF (reference sequence). The CDR3 runs to 15 residues. Written as DNA, the CDR3 is TGTGCCACCAGCAGTGAAGCGGGAGCAAACAATGAGCAGTTCTTC. Its protein is CATSSEAGANNEQFF. Based on the CDR3 plus reference TRBV15 and TRBJ2-1, the full variable domain is DAMVIQNPRYQVTQFGKPVTLSCSQTLNHNVMYWYQQKSSQAPKLLFHYYDKDFNNEADTPDNFQSRRPNTSFCFLDIRSPGLGDTAMYLCATSSEAGANNEQFFGPGTRLTVL.

This clonotype has a handful of counts. The gene calls are TRBV15 and TRBJ2-5; possibly TRBD1 for D (5 bases). Germline lookup yields CDR1 LNHNV and CDR2 YYDKDF (reference sequence). This CDR3 is built from 14 residues. V lost 5 bases and J lost 1, with 11 bases in between. This CDR3 is CATSVGTGQETQYF. In nucleotides, the CDR3 is TGTGCCACCAGCGTCGGAACAGGCCAAGAGACCCAGTACTTC.

This clonotype has ten or more counts. The rearrangement links TRBV6-5 to TRBJ2-1; TRBD2 aligns across 9 bases. This CDR3 has 16 residues. The trim removed 2 bases at V and 0 bases at J, leaving 2 bases unmatched. CDR1 is MNHEY and CDR2 is SVGAGI in the germline V gene. The DNA of the CDR3 is TGTGCCAGCAGTTACAATAGCGGGAGCTCCTACAATGAGCAGTTCTTC. This codes for CASSYNSGSSYNEQFF.